What follows is one T cell receptor (beta chain) and its context. Trimming stripped 5 bases from V and 0 bases from J, with 15 bases between. CDR3 length equals 16 residues. CDR1 is MNHEY and CDR2 is SMNVEV in the germline V gene (reference sequence). The sample originates from a study of T cell changes during pregnancy in multiple sclerosis. Libraries were prepared by immunoSEQ multiplex PCR; TCRdb keeps only in-frame clonotypes and omits some of them. The table lists 50,000 or so clones, 90% to 95% of them singletons, with around 0.4% in the top ten. This sequence was found in a female donor with multiple sclerosis, enrolled in a pregnancy study. V usage is TRBV27 and J usage is TRBJ2-3; D might be TRBD2 (5 bases). The input for sequencing was CD4+ T cells from peripheral blood mononuclear cells, taken before pregnancy. Here the CDR3 reads CASSTSRGGSTDTQYF. CDR3 sequence (DNA): TGTGCCAGCAGTACCTCACGTGGCGGGAGCACAGATACGCAGTATTTT.